One and the same sample provided the 7 T cell receptor beta chains below, sequenced in a study of CD8+CD57+ T cells in acquired aplastic anemia. TCR beta VDJ combinations and CDR3 sequences were profiled from genomic DNA. TCRdb used MiXCR to reprocess the reads, holding one entry per CDR3 protein. This table holds more than 200,000 distinct CDR3 sequences, over 40% found once. Patients included in sequencing had previously demonstrated CD8+CD57+ cell expansion by flow cytometry. Sequencing was performed on sorted CD4+, CD8+, or CD8+CD57+ T cells (not recorded which) from PBMCs. The origin of the receptors is a human donor with aplastic anemia.

A remark on this clonotype: A single base separates this from a much larger clone, so it may be a read error. The rearrangement uses TRBV5-1 and TRBJ2-5; TRBD2 matches 7 bases. CDR1 SGHRS and CDR2 YFSETQ come from the germline V gene. The CDR3 totals 15 residues. The DNA for the CDR3 is TGCGCCGGCAGCGGGGACGGCGTCGTGGAAGAGACCCAGTACTTC. Amino acid sequence: CAGSGDGVVEETQYF.

This clonotype came up many times. The rearrangement uses TRBV24-1 and TRBJ1-5; 9 bases fit TRBD1. Germline V CDR1 and CDR2: KGHDR, SFDVKD. J lost 4 bases, V lost 3 bases, and 6 bases had no gene match. The CDR3 sequence is 16 residues long. The CDR3 protein is CATSDSRDRVNQPQHF. CDR3 in DNA: TGTGCCACCAGTGATAGCCGGGACAGGGTGAATCAGCCCCAGCATTTT.

The V gene is TRBV10-2, the J gene TRBJ2-7; D may correspond to TRBD1 or TRBD2 (6 bases each). This CDR3 has 15 residues. Germline CDR1 is WSHSY and CDR2 is SAAADI. Trimming removed 7 bases at V and 2 bases at J, with 18 bases between. CDR3 loop: CASIQRRGDPYEQYF. The CDR3 DNA follows: TGCGCCAGCATCCAGAGAAGGGGGGATCCCTACGAGCAGTACTTC.

About this clonotype: One junction end disagrees with the germline gene, perhaps due to a read error. The chain uses TRBV5-1 and TRBJ2-3; 9 bases line up with TRBD2. The CDR3 is 15 amino acids. Germline CDR1 and CDR2: SGHRS and YFSETQ. The CDR3 DNA follows: TGTGCCAGCAGTGGCGGGGGGGTTCTGACAGATACGCAGTATTTT. It specifies CASSGGGVLTDTQYF.

This clonotype was counted many times. The chain uses TRBV7-3 and TRBJ2-6, with D tentatively TRBD2 (5 bases). This CDR3 spans 16 amino acids. V shed 1 base and J shed 2 bases, with 9 bases lying between them. CDR1 and CDR2 from the germline V gene are SGHTA and FQGTGA. The CDR3, as DNA: TGTGCCAGCAGCTTAATGGTCGGGGCTGGGGCCAACGTCCTGACTTTC. Its translation: CASSLMVGAGANVLTF. The variable domain in full, with the rest retrieved from reference TRBV7-3 and TRBJ2-6, is GAGVSQTPSNKVTEKGKYVELRCDPISGHTALYWYRQSLGQGPEFLIYFQGTGAADDSGLPNDRFFAVRPEGSVSTLKIQRTERGDSAVYLCASSLMVGAGANVLTFGAGSRLTVL.

This clonotype was detected many times. The J gene is TRBJ1-2, the V gene TRBV20-1; maybe TRBD1 (5 bases). Trimming cost V 6 bases and J 8 bases, with 16 bases left between them. Germline V gene lookup returns CDR1 DFQATT and CDR2 SNEGSKA (reference sequence). The CDR3 contains 12 residues. CDR3 region: CSARVTMEGYTF. The CDR3, as DNA: TGCAGTGCCAGGGTGACAATGGAAGGCTACACCTTC.

In this sample, this clonotype turned up many times. The chain joins TRBV6-4 to TRBJ1-1; 8 nucleotides line up with TRBD1. Losses at the gene ends were 6 bases for V and 0 bases for J; bases not matched to a gene: 6. Looked up from germline, CDR1 is MRHNA and CDR2 is SNTAGT. The CDR3 extends over 15 amino acids. CDR3 protein: CASRRQGFMNTEAFF. CDR3 in DNA: TGTGCCAGCAGAAGACAGGGGTTCATGAACACTGAAGCTTTCTTT.